This T cell receptor beta chain was identified in a study of T cells in localized non-small cell lung cancer. Study-wide points: Patients showing higher blood T cell density tended to see longer overall survival. As only one tumor region underwent sequencing, heterogeneity remains possible. There was higher T cell clonality in uninvolved adjacent lung than in tumor, and it was highest there. Appearance in adjacent lung was seen for a median about 60 of the top 100 tumor clones.

As regards this clone: The antigen is unknown.

Sequencing was performed with immunoSEQ multiplex PCR; in TCRdb, only in-frame clones are kept and a portion is missing. This table has about 130,000 clones, about 89% appearing once. The CDR3 sequence is 15 residues long. Germline CDR1 is LNHDA and CDR2 is SQIVND (reference sequence). Trimming shortened V by 0 bases and J by 5 bases, and 11 bases separated the two germline ends. The sequenced sample was peripheral blood, obtained before any cancer treatment. The TCR was taken from an older female donor with stage I lung adenocarcinoma. The gene calls are TRBV19 and TRBJ1-5; D call uncertain. The CDR3: CASSIESRSHQPQHF. The CDR3 region has the DNA TGTGCCAGTAGTATAGAGTCCCGGAGCCATCAGCCCCAGCATTTT.